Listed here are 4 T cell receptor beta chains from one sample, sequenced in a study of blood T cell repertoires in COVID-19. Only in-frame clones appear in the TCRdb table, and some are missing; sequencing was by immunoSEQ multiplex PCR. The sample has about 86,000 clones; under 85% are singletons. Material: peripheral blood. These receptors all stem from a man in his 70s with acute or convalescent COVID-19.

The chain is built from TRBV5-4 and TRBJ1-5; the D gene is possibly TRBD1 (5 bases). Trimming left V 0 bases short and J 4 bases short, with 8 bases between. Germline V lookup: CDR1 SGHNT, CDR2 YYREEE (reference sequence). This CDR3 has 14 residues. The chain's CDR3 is CASSLAGWNQPQHF. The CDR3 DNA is TGTGCCAGCAGCTTGGCAGGGTGGAATCAGCCCCAGCATTTT. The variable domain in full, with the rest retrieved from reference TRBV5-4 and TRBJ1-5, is ETGVTQSPTHLIKTRGQQVTLRCSSQSGHNTVSWYQQALGQGPQFIFQYYREEENGRGNFPPRFSGLQFPNYSSELNVNALELDDSALYLCASSLAGWNQPQHFGDGTRLSIL.

CDR3 sequence reads: CASLDNYEQYF. For the CDR3, the DNA is TGTGCCAGCTTGGACAACTACGAGCAGTACTTC. The chain uses TRBV2 and TRBJ2-7; possibly TRBD1 for D (5 bases). V was pared by 8 bases and J by 3 bases, with 8 bases between. This CDR3 comprises 11 residues. CDR1 and CDR2 from the germline V gene are SNHLY and FYNNEI.

The CDR3 protein is CASRRETANTGELFF. The CDR3 nucleotides read TGTGCCAGTAGGAGGGAGACCGCGAACACCGGGGAGCTGTTTTTT. This chain joins TRBV19 and TRBJ2-2, with a possible D match to TRBD2 (5 bases). Deletions cut 6 bases from V and 0 bases from J, with 11 bases between. The CDR3 is 15 amino acids. CDR1 and CDR2 from the germline V gene are LNHDA and SQIVND (reference sequence).

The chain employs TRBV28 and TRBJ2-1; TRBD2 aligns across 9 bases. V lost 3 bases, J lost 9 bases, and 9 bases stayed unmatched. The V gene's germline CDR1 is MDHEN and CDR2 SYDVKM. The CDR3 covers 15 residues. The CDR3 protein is CASSFGTSIISEQFF. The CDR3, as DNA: TGTGCCAGCAGTTTTGGGACTAGCATTATTTCTGAGCAGTTCTTC.